Given below is one T cell receptor (beta chain) in context. No antigen is known for it. Germline-derived CDR1 and CDR2 are SQVTM and ANQGSEA. V was cut by 0 bases and J by 0 bases, with 12 bases left in between. The CDR3 length is 16 residues. These data are taken from a study of cytomegalovirus exposure and HLA in healthy donors. Study-wide findings and caveats: Several V segments, TRBV6-2 and TRBV6-3 among them, could not be told apart and were dropped. Later analysis demonstrated an association between a missense DCLRE1C variant and TCR beta V- and J-gene trimming. CMV antigen specificity of a few CMV-associated chains was confirmed in vitro. The study labeled more than 150 TCR beta chains cytomegalovirus-associated.

Primers for the PCR totalled 60 Vbeta and 13 Jbeta. TCRdb's copy holds only in-frame clones and misses some; the assay was immunoSEQ multiplex PCR. The table shows about 140,000 clones, with 55% to 80% occurring only once. Material for sequencing was PBMCs. This chain joins TRBV29-1 and TRBJ1-3, with D possibly TRBD1 on 6 matching bases. The clonotype was recovered from a woman aged 40 to 50 in good health and CMV-seronegative. The CDR3 sequence is CSVEDRGRGSGNTIYF. The CDR3 bases are TGCAGCGTTGAAGATCGGGGCAGGGGCTCTGGAAACACCATATATTTT.